Below are 25 T cell receptor beta chains sequenced from a single sample in a study of blood T cell repertoires in COVID-19. Here immunoSEQ multiplex PCR was the method, and the copy in TCRdb shows in-frame clones only, minus some. The table lists 80,000 or so clones, about 82% of them singletons. Material for sequencing was peripheral blood. The source is an elderly woman with acute or convalescent COVID-19.

The J gene is TRBJ2-5, the V gene TRBV11-3; 8 nucleotides align to TRBD2. Losses at the gene ends were 5 bases for V and 2 bases for J; bases not matched to a gene: 13. Germline V gene data show CDR1 as SGHNT and CDR2 as YENEEA. This CDR3 has 17 residues. As DNA, the CDR3 is TGTGCCAGCAGCCCCTGGGGGGGCGGGGGGAAACAAGAGACCCAGTACTTC. Translating gives CASSPWGGGGKQETQYF.

The CDR3 DNA is TGTGCCAGCAGCTTAACTACAGGGGCTGGAAACACCATATATTTT. It translates to CASSLTTGAGNTIYF. The rearrangement joins TRBV11-2 to TRBJ1-3, with 7 bases fitting TRBD1. This CDR3 region has 15 residues. The J segment lost 2 bases and the V segment lost 2 bases, leaving 3 bases of the junction unmatched. Germline lookup yields CDR1 SGHAT and CDR2 FQNNGV.

CDR3 amino acids: CASRPPGRMNTEAFF. CDR3 sequence (DNA): TGTGCCAGCAGACCCCCGGGGAGGATGAACACTGAAGCTTTCTTT. This chain links TRBV6-5 with TRBJ1-1; no definite D call. Trimming left V 6 bases short and J 0 bases short, with 14 bases between. The CDR3 is 15 residues long. Per the germline V gene, CDR1 is MNHEY and CDR2 is SVGAGI.

This chain uses TRBV19 with TRBJ1-4; 12 bases match TRBD1. Germline CDR1 is LNHDA and CDR2 is SQIVND (reference sequence). CDR3 length equals 17 residues. Trimming at V came to 7 bases and at J to 0 bases, leaving 6 bases not matched to a gene. The CDR3 is CASIPGTGGPTNEKLFF. The CDR3 nucleotides read TGTGCCAGTATTCCCGGGACAGGGGGCCCAACTAATGAAAAACTGTTTTTT.

The chain couples TRBV12-5 to TRBJ2-1; TRBD2 agrees at 8 bases. Germline V CDR1 and CDR2: LGHNT, FRNRAP. The CDR3 loop spans 16 amino acids. V lost 6 bases and J lost 4; bases outside the gene matches: 11. CDR3 nucleotide sequence: TGTGCTAGTGGCCGAGACATAGCGGGGAATTACAATGAGCAGTTCTTC. This sequence encodes CASGRDIAGNYNEQFF. The full variable domain, completed using reference TRBV12-5 and TRBJ2-1, is DARVTQTPRHKVTEMGQEVTMRCQPILGHNTVFWYRQTMMQGLELLAYFRNRAPLDDSGMPKDRFSAEMPDATLATLKIQPSEPRDSAVYFCASGRDIAGNYNEQFFGPGTRLTVL.

This chain links TRBV12-3 or TRBV12-4 with TRBJ1-5; tentatively, D is TRBD1 (5 bases). CDR3 length equals 12 residues. V lost 6 bases and J lost 16, with 19 bases in between. For the CDR3, the DNA is TGTGCCAGCAGACATTCCGCGGGGCCTGTACATTTT. It yields the protein CASRHSAGPVHF.

The J gene is TRBJ1-3, the V gene TRBV7-2; 8 bases map to TRBD1. Germline lookup yields CDR1 SGHTA and CDR2 FQGNSA. The CDR3 covers 17 residues. V dropped 4 bases and J dropped 0; count of bases not matched to a gene: 8. The CDR3 nucleotides are TGTGCCAGCAGCTCGGGACAGGCTTCCATCTCTGGAAACACCATATATTTT. It translates to CASSSGQASISGNTIYF.

In its sample, this clone was seen a few times. The chain carries TRBV19 and TRBJ2-2; D perhaps matches TRBD1 (5 bases). The CDR3 runs to 13 residues. V was clipped by 5 bases and J by 7 bases, with 11 bases between them. Germline V gene lookup returns CDR1 LNHDA and CDR2 SQIVND (reference sequence). CDR3 sequence reads: CASSPSGIGELFF. The CDR3 bases are TGTGCCAGTAGTCCCTCAGGGATCGGGGAGCTGTTTTTT.

The chain carries TRBV6-5 and TRBJ2-6; perhaps TRBD2 as D (6 bases). This CDR3 has 14 residues. CDR1 and CDR2 from the germline V gene are MNHEY and SVGAGI. V was trimmed by 11 bases and J by 1 base, leaving 12 bases between them. The CDR3 nucleotides read TGTGCCGTGGCTGGGGGGTCTGGGGCCAACGTCCTGACTTTC. Translated: CAVAGGSGANVLTF.

This clone showed up just once. The CDR3 sequence is CATSVGQIYTDTQYF. The CDR3 DNA reads TGTGCCACCTCGGTCGGACAGATCTACACAGATACGCAGTATTTT. The chain employs TRBV24-1 and TRBJ2-3, with D possibly matching TRBD1 (6 bases). Germline V gene lookup returns CDR1 KGHDR and CDR2 SFDVKD. The CDR3 runs to 15 residues. With 9 bases removed from V and 2 bases from J, the gap between germline ends came to 17 bases.

This rearrangement joins TRBV6-5 to TRBJ1-2; no clear D gene. This CDR3 has 11 residues. Germline V gives CDR1 MNHEY, CDR2 SVGAGI. V gave up 8 bases and J gave up 1 base, with 5 bases separating them. CDR3 DNA: TGTGCCAGCGACAATAACTATGGCTACACCTTC. This sequence encodes CASDNNYGYTF.

V is TRBV3-1 (or the pseudogene TRBV3-2) and J is TRBJ1-5, with D hard to call. Trimming stripped 0 bases from V and 3 bases from J, with 9 bases between. CDR1 is LGHDT, CDR2 YNNKEL, per germline (reference sequence). The CDR3 is 15 amino acids. The CDR3 DNA sequence: TGTGCCAGCAGCCAAGATTCAGTATTCAATCAGCCCCAGCATTTT. It codes for CASSQDSVFNQPQHF.

This clone is a singleton in its sample. This chain uses TRBV3-1 (or the pseudogene TRBV3-2) with TRBJ1-4; 9 bases align to TRBD1. The V and J ends lost 4 bases and 0 bases, in that order; junction bases with no gene match: 3. The CDR3 spans 16 residues. Per the germline V gene, CDR1 is LGHDT and CDR2 is YNNKEL (reference sequence). The CDR3 protein is CASSPGQGPTNEKLFF. The CDR3 coding sequence is TGTGCCAGCAGCCCGGGACAGGGCCCAACTAATGAAAAACTGTTTTTT.

This clone was observed a few times. The V and J genes are TRBV2 and TRBJ2-5, with TRBD1 matching over 7 bases. The germline gives CDR1 SNHLY, CDR2 FYNNEI. V shed 8 bases, J shed 2 bases, and the junction held 5 bases outside the gene matches. The CDR3 totals 13 residues. The CDR3 DNA is TGTGCCAGCGGGACAGAACTACAAGAGACCCAGTACTTC. This sequence encodes CASGTELQETQYF.

V and J are TRBV5-4 and TRBJ2-1, with 11 bases matching TRBD2. The germline V gene has CDR1 SGHNT and CDR2 YYREEE (reference sequence). The CDR3 loop spans 16 amino acids. Trimming took 4 bases from V and 9 from J; bases not matched to a gene: 12. As DNA, the CDR3 is TGTGCCAGCAGCCGAGTAGCGGGGGGGTCCAGTAGTGAGCAGTTCTTC. It specifies CASSRVAGGSSSEQFF.

The genes are TRBV11-2 and TRBJ1-1; 7 bases line up with TRBD1. Per the germline V gene, CDR1 is SGHAT and CDR2 is FQNNGV. The CDR3 consists of 17 residues. Germline trimming cut 3 bases from V and 0 bases from J; bases unmatched to any gene: 10. CDR3: CASSLDMTGRMNTEAFF. In DNA, the CDR3 is TGTGCCAGCAGCTTGGACATGACAGGGCGCATGAACACTGAAGCTTTCTTT.

This clone has a handful of counts. CDR3 region: CATRPGGGEETQYF. CDR3 coding DNA: TGTGCCACCCGACCGGGGGGGGGCGAGGAGACCCAGTACTTC. The gene calls are TRBV5-4 and TRBJ2-5; 8 nucleotides line up with TRBD2. This CDR3 has 14 residues. CDR1 and CDR2 from the germline V gene are SGHNT and YYREEE (reference sequence). Trimming at V came to 9 bases and at J to 5 bases, leaving 12 bases not matched to a gene.

The rearrangement links TRBV10-3 to TRBJ2-5; D may be TRBD1 (6 bases). The CDR3 spans 13 residues. Germline assignment: CDR1 ENHRY and CDR2 SYGVKD. Deletions cut 4 bases from V and 3 bases from J, with 9 bases between. The CDR3 nucleotides are TGTGCCATCAGTGGGGCAGGGGAAGAGACCCAGTACTTC. It encodes CAISGAGEETQYF.

The chain has TRBV25-1 and TRBJ2-1, with 9 bases fitting TRBD1. CDR1 and CDR2 (germline): MGHDK, SYGVNS. The CDR3 runs to 14 residues. Trimming at V came to 6 bases and at J to 7 bases, leaving 7 bases not matched to a gene. CDR3 DNA sequence: TGTGCCAGCAGACCGGGACAGGGTGTGAATGAGCAGTTCTTC. Encoded protein: CASRPGQGVNEQFF.

The chain uses TRBV7-2 and TRBJ1-5; D not certain. The CDR3 is 16 amino acids. Germline CDR1 and CDR2: SGHTA and FQGNSA. V dropped 1 base and J dropped 0 bases, with 10 bases sitting between them. The CDR3 sequence: CASSLGASYSNQPQHF. The CDR3 coding sequence is TGTGCCAGCAGCTTAGGGGCCTCATATAGCAATCAGCCCCAGCATTTT.

V is TRBV2 and J is TRBJ1-3, with 9 bases fitting TRBD1. V lost 6 bases to trimming and J lost 5 bases; unmatched junction nucleotides: 11. Germline-derived CDR1 and CDR2 are SNHLY and FYNNEI. The CDR3 spans 16 residues. The CDR3 loop is CASRLRTGEHRNTIYF. CDR3 coding DNA: TGTGCCAGCAGACTAAGGACAGGGGAACATAGAAACACCATATATTTT.

In DNA, the CDR3 is TGTGCCAGCAGCCAAGACTTTGCTAATGAAAAACTGTTTTTT. Translated: CASSQDFANEKLFF. V usage is TRBV3-1 (or the pseudogene TRBV3-2) and J usage is TRBJ1-4, with D unresolved. CDR3 length: 14 amino acids. Germline V lookup: CDR1 LGHDT, CDR2 YNNKEL (reference sequence). The V and J ends lost 0 bases and 3 bases respectively, with 5 bases between them.

In this sample, this clone turned up once. The chain carries TRBV7-3 and TRBJ2-1; 14 bases line up with TRBD2. After removal of 4 bases from V and 8 bases from J, the junction contained 7 bases not matched to a gene. CDR3 size: 16 residues. Germline V lookup: CDR1 SGHTA, CDR2 FQGTGA. The CDR3 protein is CASSSGLAGAVDEQFF. Written as DNA, the CDR3 is TGTGCCAGCAGCTCGGGACTAGCGGGGGCGGTCGATGAGCAGTTCTTC.

This sequence joins TRBV10-2 and TRBJ1-5, with TRBD1 identical over 11 bases. After removal of 8 bases from V and 4 bases from J, the junction contained 1 base not matched to a gene. The CDR3 consists of 13 residues. Germline loops: CDR1 WSHSY, CDR2 SAAADI. The CDR3 bases are TGCGCCAGCCGGGACAGGGGGAATCAGCCCCAGCATTTT. Amino acids: CASRDRGNQPQHF.

The genes are TRBV5-4 and TRBJ2-1; 8 bases are shared with TRBD2. Germline CDR1 SGHNT, CDR2 YYREEE (reference sequence). After removal of 3 bases from V and 9 bases from J, the junction contained 8 bases not matched to a gene. The CDR3 extends over 14 amino acids. The DNA for the CDR3 is TGTGCCAGCAGCTCACGAACGGGACTAGGTGAGCAGTTCTTC. Its protein is CASSSRTGLGEQFF.